This TCR beta chain was sequenced during a study of blood T cell repertoires in COVID-19. As processed by the authors: Estimation of nucleated cell counts relied on the amplification of reference gene primers. Profiled with immunoSEQ multiplex PCR; TCRdb holds only in-frame clones, not every one. The V and J calls and clone size are taken from that table; D and trimming were inferred from the DNA. Of tens of thousands of clones listed, roughly 79% were seen once; the top ten hold around 5.2%. Material for sequencing was peripheral blood. This receptor was identified in a man aged 80 or over with COVID-19, enrolled during active disease.

This CDR3 is CASSSGGSGYTEAFF. In DNA, the CDR3 is TGTGCCAGCAGTTCGGGAGGATCTGGGTACACTGAAGCTTTCTTT. The rearrangement uses TRBV6-2 or TRBV6-3 and TRBJ1-1; no definite D call. Germline CDR1 MNHEY, CDR2 SVGEGT. Deletions cut 4 bases from V and 3 bases from J, with 15 bases between. The CDR3 has 15 residues.